This T cell receptor beta chain was found in a study of T cell changes during pregnancy in multiple sclerosis. Produced via immunoSEQ multiplex PCR; TCRdb's table is partial and in-frame only. The sample carries some 51,000 clones, about 94% recorded once. The CDR3 consists of 15 residues. Germline V lookup: CDR1 SGHRS, CDR2 YFSETQ. The V and J ends lost 4 bases and 7 bases respectively, with 18 bases between them. This material consisted of CD8+ T cells from peripheral blood mononuclear cells, taken in the first trimester of pregnancy. The receptor's source is a female donor with multiple sclerosis, enrolled in a pregnancy study. This rearrangement joins TRBV5-1 to TRBJ1-5; D may be TRBD1 (5 bases). The DNA for the CDR3 is TGCGCCAGCAGCGGACTGGGAGGTAGGGGCCAGCCCCAGCATTTT. It specifies CASSGLGGRGQPQHF.